This TCR beta chain was profiled in a study of control samples from healthy donors and cancer patients. Libraries were prepared by immunoSEQ multiplex PCR; TCRdb keeps only in-frame clonotypes and omits some of them. Counted here are tens of thousands of clones, approximately 90% occurring once; the ten biggest clones make up approximately 15%. Germline CDR1 and CDR2: PRHDT and FYEKMQ (reference sequence). The CDR3 has 15 residues. V dropped 1 base and J dropped 6 bases, with 14 bases sitting between them. The chain has TRBV13 and TRBJ2-3; a weak D match, TRBD2 (6 bases). This TCR derives from a woman in her 70s in good health. Source material: blood. CDR3 sequence: CASSLAAGLTDTQYF. CDR3 nucleotide sequence: TGTGCCAGCAGCTTAGCGGCGGGGCTCACGGATACGCAGTATTTT.